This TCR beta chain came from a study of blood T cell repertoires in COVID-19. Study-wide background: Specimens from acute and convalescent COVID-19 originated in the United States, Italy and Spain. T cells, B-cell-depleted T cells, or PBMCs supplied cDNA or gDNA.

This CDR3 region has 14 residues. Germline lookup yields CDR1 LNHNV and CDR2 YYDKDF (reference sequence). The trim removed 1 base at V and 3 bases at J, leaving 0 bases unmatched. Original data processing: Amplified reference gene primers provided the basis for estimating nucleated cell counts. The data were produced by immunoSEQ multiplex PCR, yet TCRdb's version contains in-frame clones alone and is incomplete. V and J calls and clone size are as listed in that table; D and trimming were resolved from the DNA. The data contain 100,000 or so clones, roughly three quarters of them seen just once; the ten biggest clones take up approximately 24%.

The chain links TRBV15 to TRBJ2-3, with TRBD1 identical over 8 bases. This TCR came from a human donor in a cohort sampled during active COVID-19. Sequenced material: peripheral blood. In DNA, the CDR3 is TGTGCCACCAGCAGAGGACAGGGGACAGATACGCAGTATTTT. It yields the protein CATSRGQGTDTQYF.